Shown below are 32 T cell receptor beta chains from a single sample sequenced in a study of vaccination and CD4 T cells after COVID-19. Cultured CD4+ T cells had their DNA profiled by the Oncomine TCR Beta short-read assay. Via MiXCR, TCRdb re-called the PCR reads, giving one row per CDR3 protein. The table records 4,500 to 7,000 distinct CDR3 sequences, around 32% of them present only once. Stated treatment: 10-day PBMC culture with coronavirus spike peptide pools or control peptides (ViraFEST assay). During the years 2011-2018, before the COVID-19 pandemic, the unexposed donor's CD4+ T cells were collected. No antigens are known for them. Sequencing was done on a sample of CD4+ T cells from blood, cultured in vitro. All receptors derive from a human donor in good health.

This clonotype appeared a few times. This chain connects TRBV7-2 to TRBJ2-1; a weak D match, TRBD2 (6 bases). The CDR3 contains 15 residues. CDR1 is SGHTA, CDR2 FQGNSA, per germline. The V and J ends lost 4 bases and 1 base respectively, with 11 bases between them. The CDR3 sequence is CASSSPGGSYNEQFF. Here the CDR3 DNA reads TGTGCCAGCAGCTCTCCCGGGGGATCCTACAATGAGCAGTTCTTC.

This rearrangement joins TRBV19 to TRBJ1-5, with D hard to call. The CDR3 runs 13 residues. Trimming took off 7 bases at V and 5 bases at J, with 12 bases between the two ends. Germline V gene data show CDR1 as LNHDA and CDR2 as SQIVND (reference sequence). The CDR3 region has the DNA TGTGCCAGTAAACCTGGACTCTATCAGCCCCAGCATTTT. Translating gives CASKPGLYQPQHF. Full variable domain (missing parts from reference TRBV19 and TRBJ1-5): DGGITQSPKYLFRKEGQNVTLSCEQNLNHDAMYWYRQDPGQGLRLIYYSQIVNDFQKGDIAEGYSVSREKKESFPLTVTSAQKNPTAFYLCASKPGLYQPQHFGDGTRLSIL.

This chain uses TRBV7-9 with TRBJ1-1; perhaps TRBD1 as D (6 bases). CDR3 length: 14 residues. With 6 bases removed from V and 3 bases from J, the gap between germline ends came to 14 bases. From germline, CDR1 is SEHNR and CDR2 FQNEAQ (reference sequence). The CDR3 nucleotides read TGTGCCAGCAGTTCTCAGGGGTTGTACACTGAAGCTTTCTTT. It encodes CASSSQGLYTEAFF.

The table lists this clonotype with a count of one. CDR3 coding DNA: TGTGCCAGCACGTTCGGGGGAAATTCACCCCTCCACTTT. It translates to CASTFGGNSPLHF. The chain combines TRBV9 with TRBJ1-6; D possibly corresponds to TRBD1 (5 bases). CDR1 is SGDLS, CDR2 YYNGEE, per germline. The CDR3 length is 13 residues. Trimming stripped 6 bases from V and 7 bases from J, with 11 bases between.

This clonotype has a single count. This chain links TRBV10-3 with TRBJ1-1; D is undetermined. Trimming took off 0 bases at V and 10 bases at J, with 21 bases between the two ends. Germline CDR1 reads ENHRY; CDR2 reads SYGVKD. The CDR3 consists of 16 residues. DNA of the CDR3: TGTGCCATCAGTGAGTCGAGATCCCCTGCCCATAGAGGAGCTTTCTTT. This translates into CAISESRSPAHRGAFF.

The chain links TRBV12-3 or TRBV12-4 to TRBJ2-6; D is possibly TRBD1 (5 bases). The length of the CDR3 is 15 residues. Trimming removed 1 base from V and 2 bases from J, with 6 bases in between. This chain's CDR3 is CASSLEGAGANVLTF. CDR3 DNA: TGTGCCAGCAGTTTAGAAGGGGCTGGGGCCAACGTCCTGACTTTC.

V is TRBV20-1 and J is TRBJ2-1; 11 bases are a match to TRBD2. Per the germline V gene, CDR1 is DFQATT and CDR2 is SNEGSKA (reference sequence). V lost 5 bases to trimming and J lost 0 bases; unmatched junction nucleotides: 6. The CDR3 covers 16 residues. The CDR3 DNA reads TGCAGTGCTTCTGGGACTAGCGGAGTCTCCTACAATGAGCAGTTCTTC. This codes for CSASGTSGVSYNEQFF.

The V gene is TRBV6-1, the J gene TRBJ2-7; a weak D match, TRBD2 (7 bases). Trimming removed 8 bases from V and 4 bases from J, with 18 bases in between. Germline loops: CDR1 MNHNS, CDR2 SASEGT. The CDR3 consists of 14 residues. This CDR3 is CASGSRGGSYEQYF. Here the CDR3 DNA reads TGTGCCAGCGGGAGTAGGGGGGGATCATACGAGCAGTACTTC.

This clonotype came up a few times. CDR3 bases: TGTGCCACTGCGGACAGGGGAAATCAGCCCCAGCATTTT. This gives the protein CATADRGNQPQHF. V gene TRBV19 combines with J gene TRBJ1-5, with TRBD1 matching over 9 bases. Per the germline V gene, CDR1 is LNHDA and CDR2 is SQIVND (reference sequence). The CDR3 is 13 amino acids. With 10 bases clipped from V and 4 bases from J, the junction kept 5 bases outside the gene matches.

This clonotype came up a few times. The CDR3 DNA reads TGTGCCAGCAGCTTCTCAGGGGGCGTTGAAGCTTTCTTT. As protein: CASSFSGGVEAFF. The chain uses TRBV7-3 and TRBJ1-1; 8 bases match TRBD1. CDR3 length: 13 residues. J lost 7 bases, V lost 3 bases, and 4 bases had no gene match. CDR1 and CDR2 (germline): SGHTA, FQGTGA. The entire variable domain, with the rest obtained from reference TRBV7-3 and TRBJ1-1, is as follows: GAGVSQTPSNKVTEKGKYVELRCDPISGHTALYWYRQSLGQGPEFLIYFQGTGAADDSGLPNDRFFAVRPEGSVSTLKIQRTERGDSAVYLCASSFSGGVEAFFGQGTRLTVV.

The rearrangement uses TRBV30 and TRBJ1-2; D unresolved. Germline loops: CDR1 GTSNPN, CDR2 SVGIG (reference sequence). This CDR3 is built from 13 residues. V was cut by 2 bases and J by 2 bases, with 9 bases left in between. The CDR3 DNA reads as TGTGCCTGGAGTAGAAATCGGAACTATGGCTACACCTTC. As protein: CAWSRNRNYGYTF.

A note on this clonotype: A much larger clone is a single base away; this may be a read error. The chain combines TRBV6-5 with TRBJ1-5, with D perhaps matching TRBD1 (5 bases). CDR1 MNHEY and CDR2 SVGAGI come from the germline V gene. The CDR3 length is 13 residues. In DNA, the CDR3 is TGTGCCAGCAGTTTAGGGGAGGAACAGCCCCAGCGTTTT. Translating gives CASSLGEEQPQRF.

The table lists this clonotype with a few counts. The chain combines TRBV6-1 with TRBJ2-7; D might be TRBD1 or TRBD2, each matching 5 bases. Germline CDR1 and CDR2: MNHNS and SASEGT. This CDR3 spans 13 amino acids. The V gene lost 3 bases and the J gene lost 1 base, with 7 bases spanning the gap. This CDR3 reads CASSEGTSYEQYF. The CDR3 bases are TGTGCCAGCAGTGAGGGGACGTCCTACGAGCAGTACTTC.

This clonotype showed up just a few times. The CDR3 reads CASSSEETSYGYTF. The CDR3 nucleotides read TGTGCCAGCAGCTCTGAAGAGACGTCGTATGGCTACACCTTC. This chain links TRBV7-9 with TRBJ1-2; no definite D call. The CDR3 sequence is 14 residues long. Germline V CDR1 and CDR2: SEHNR, FQNEAQ (reference sequence). V was trimmed by 4 bases and J by 5 bases, leaving 14 bases between them.

The chain has TRBV7-8 and TRBJ2-1, with 7 bases lining up with TRBD1. With V trimmed by 5 bases and J by 1 base, 11 bases remained unmatched. CDR3 size: 17 residues. The germline V gene encodes CDR1 SGHVS and CDR2 FQNEAQ. CDR3 amino acids: CASSRRQGRSSYNEQFF. The DNA for the CDR3 is TGTGCCAGCAGCCGAAGACAGGGAAGGTCATCCTACAATGAGCAGTTCTTC.

The genes are TRBV30 and TRBJ1-2; D is uncertain. V lost 7 bases to trimming and J lost 8 bases, with 20 bases between them. CDR1 and CDR2 from the germline V gene are GTSNPN and SVGIG (reference sequence). This CDR3 region has 13 residues. The CDR3 coding sequence is TGTGCCTCCTTCTCAGGCGGCACGGGGGGCTACACCTTC. Residues: CASFSGGTGGYTF.

The V gene is TRBV20-1, the J gene TRBJ2-2; D might be TRBD2 (5 bases). Germline V gene lookup returns CDR1 DFQATT and CDR2 SNEGSKA (reference sequence). The CDR3 sequence is 15 residues long. Trimming stripped 1 base from V and 0 bases from J, with 9 bases between. CDR3 protein: CSARGWETNTGELFF. The DNA of the CDR3 is TGCAGTGCTAGAGGCTGGGAGACGAACACCGGGGAGCTGTTTTTT.

The chain links TRBV10-2 to TRBJ1-2, with 7 nucleotides matching TRBD1. The germline V gene encodes CDR1 WSHSY and CDR2 SAAADI. The V gene end was trimmed by 3 bases and the J gene end by 7 bases; junction bases not matched to a gene: 5. The CDR3 covers 13 residues. CDR3 in amino acids: CASSDRGRGGYTF. CDR3 DNA sequence: TGCGCCAGCAGTGACAGGGGGAGGGGTGGCTACACCTTC.

The rearrangement joins TRBV12-3 or TRBV12-4 to TRBJ2-7; 11 bases are shared with TRBD2. V gave up 7 bases and J gave up 0 bases; unmatched junction bases: 5. The CDR3 length is 15 residues. The CDR3 DNA reads TGTGCCAGCAAATCTAGCGGGGGGTCCTCCTACGAGCAGTACTTC. It yields the protein CASKSSGGSSYEQYF.

V and J are TRBV6-1 and TRBJ2-1, with D uncertain. Germline V gene lookup returns CDR1 MNHNS and CDR2 SASEGT. This CDR3 contains 16 residues. V lost 6 bases and J 8 bases, leaving 23 bases between the germline ends. The CDR3 is CASRLNRASQWDEQFF. The CDR3 DNA reads TGTGCCAGCAGACTCAACCGGGCCTCACAATGGGATGAGCAGTTCTTC.

CDR3 residues: CASSMGPNNSPLHF. In DNA form, the CDR3 reads TGTGCCAGTAGTATGGGTCCTAATAATTCACCCCTCCACTTT. V gene TRBV19 combines with J gene TRBJ1-6, with D hard to call. This CDR3 has 14 residues. Trimming left V 3 bases short and J 5 bases short, with 8 bases between. Germline CDR1 and CDR2: LNHDA and SQIVND (reference sequence).

The genes are TRBV7-2 and TRBJ1-4; a possible D gene is TRBD1 (5 bases). The CDR3 has 15 residues. V was trimmed by 5 bases and J by 4 bases, leaving 14 bases between them. CDR1 is SGHTA, CDR2 FQGNSA, per germline. The CDR3 nucleotides read TGTGCCAGCAGCCCCGCCACAGGACGTAATGAAAAACTGTTTTTT. Translating gives CASSPATGRNEKLFF. Filled out from reference TRBV7-2 and TRBJ1-4, the complete variable domain reads GAGVSQSPSNKVTEKGKDVELRCDPISGHTALYWYRQSLGQGLEFLIYFQGNSAPDKSGLPSDRFSAERTGGSVSTLTIQRTQQEDSAVYLCASSPATGRNEKLFFGSGTQLSVL.

The chain carries TRBV6-1 and TRBJ1-2; D gene unclear. The germline gives CDR1 MNHNS, CDR2 SASEGT. The CDR3 contains 12 residues. V was cut by 1 base and J by 3 bases, with 3 bases left in between. The CDR3 DNA follows: TGTGCCAGCAGTGAAGGGGACTATGGCTACACCTTC. This sequence encodes CASSEGDYGYTF.

The rearrangement links TRBV20-1 to TRBJ2-7; D possibly corresponds to TRBD1 (6 bases). The V gene lost 4 bases and the J gene lost 2 bases, with 18 bases spanning the gap. The CDR3 loop spans 15 amino acids. In germline, CDR1 is DFQATT, CDR2 SNEGSKA (reference sequence). DNA of the CDR3: TGCAGTGCTATTAATCCGGGACGGGACACCTACGAGCAGTACTTC. It translates to CSAINPGRDTYEQYF.

Only a few counts were recorded for this clonotype. The rearrangement joins TRBV24-1 to TRBJ2-3; 14 positions agree with TRBD2. CDR3 length: 13 amino acids. V lost 9 bases to trimming and J lost 10 bases; unmatched junction nucleotides: 5. CDR1 and CDR2 from the germline V gene are KGHDR and SFDVKD. The DNA of the CDR3 is TGTGCCACCGGACTAGCGGGGGGATCGGCGCAGTATTTT. Translating gives CATGLAGGSAQYF.

This clonotype was counted between two and nine times. The CDR3, as DNA: TGTGCCACCAGCAGAGATTCGCGAAATGGCTACACCTTC. Its protein is CATSRDSRNGYTF. The chain has TRBV15 and TRBJ1-2; D is undetermined. Germline V CDR1 and CDR2: LNHNV, YYDKDF (reference sequence). The V end lost 0 bases, the J end lost 6 bases, and 8 bases lay between the germline ends. This CDR3 region has 13 residues.

The chain combines TRBV7-9 with TRBJ2-5; D ambiguous. Between the trimmed V and J ends, which lost 2 bases and 8 bases, there was a span of 9 bases. The CDR3 is 12 residues long. Germline lookup yields CDR1 SEHNR and CDR2 FQNEAQ (reference sequence). DNA for the CDR3: TGTGCCAGCAGCTTAATGATGGGTACCCAGTACTTC. Its translation: CASSLMMGTQYF.

This chain connects TRBV20-1 to TRBJ2-5, with a weak D call TRBD2 (6 bases). Germline CDR1 and CDR2: DFQATT and SNEGSKA (reference sequence). The CDR3 loop spans 15 amino acids. Trimming stripped 3 bases from V and 5 bases from J, with 19 bases between. In DNA, the CDR3 is TGCAGTGCTAGTAGGTGGGGGGTAGGTGCGGAGACCCAGTACTTC. It codes for CSASRWGVGAETQYF.

CDR3 residues: CSARPGEETQYF. CDR3 in DNA: TGCAGTGCTAGACCAGGGGAAGAGACCCAGTACTTC. The chain links TRBV20-1 to TRBJ2-5; TRBD1 might be the D (6 bases). The CDR3 length is 12 residues. CDR1 is DFQATT, CDR2 SNEGSKA, per germline (reference sequence). V was pared by 2 bases and J by 3 bases, with 7 bases between.

This clonotype was found a few times. The chain is built from TRBV2 and TRBJ1-5; 7 bases are a match to TRBD1. J lost 4 bases, V lost 4 bases, and 7 bases had no gene match. CDR1 and CDR2 from the germline V gene are SNHLY and FYNNEI. This CDR3 is built from 15 residues. This chain's CDR3 is CASSGAAGGNQPQHF. CDR3 bases: TGTGCCAGCAGTGGGGCGGCAGGGGGTAATCAGCCCCAGCATTTT.

V gene TRBV27 combines with J gene TRBJ2-3; D is unclear. The CDR3 extends over 12 amino acids. Germline-derived CDR1 and CDR2 are MNHEY and SMNVEV (reference sequence). The V end lost 2 bases, the J end lost 5 bases, and 5 bases lay between the germline ends. The CDR3 sequence is CASSLGKDTQYF. The CDR3, as DNA: TGTGCCAGCAGTTTAGGAAAAGATACGCAGTATTTT.

The chain joins TRBV12-3 or TRBV12-4 to TRBJ1-4; D may be TRBD1 (5 bases). The CDR3 contains 14 residues. V was pared by 6 bases and J by 7 bases, with 15 bases between. Written as DNA, the CDR3 is TGTGCCAGCAGATCGGGAGGGGCCGGTGAAAAACTGTTTTTT. Amino acids: CASRSGGAGEKLFF.